What follows are 14 T cell receptor beta chains derived from one specimen sequenced in a study of cytomegalovirus exposure and HLA in healthy donors. PCR involved 60 Vbeta and 13 Jbeta primers. Sequencing was performed with immunoSEQ multiplex PCR; in TCRdb, only in-frame clones are kept and a portion is missing. The table shows approximately 92,000 clones, with roughly 80% occurring only once. The sequencing input was PBMCs. All receptors derive from a girl aged 2 to 10 in good health and CMV-seropositive.

The rearrangement links TRBV27 to TRBJ1-6; D is unclear. V lost 0 bases and J lost 7, with 10 bases in between. This CDR3 is 15 amino acids long. Germline V CDR1 and CDR2: MNHEY, SMNVEV (reference sequence). The DNA for the CDR3 is TGTGCCAGCAGTTTATCTTTCGGGGTGAATTCACCCCTCCACTTT. As protein: CASSLSFGVNSPLHF.

V and J are TRBV15 and TRBJ1-4; TRBD1 matches 8 bases. The V gene's germline CDR1 is LNHNV and CDR2 YYDKDF (reference sequence). V lost 0 bases to trimming and J lost 5 bases; unmatched junction nucleotides: 5. CDR3 length: 16 residues. This CDR3 is CATSRDKGTGNEKLFF. Written as DNA, the CDR3 is TGTGCCACCAGCAGAGATAAGGGGACAGGCAATGAAAAACTGTTTTTT. Based on the CDR3 plus reference TRBV15 and TRBJ1-4, the full variable domain is DAMVIQNPRYQVTQFGKPVTLSCSQTLNHNVMYWYQQKSSQAPKLLFHYYDKDFNNEADTPDNFQSRRPNTSFCFLDIRSPGLGDTAMYLCATSRDKGTGNEKLFFGSGTQLSVL.

This clone has just one count. The chain links TRBV29-1 to TRBJ2-1; possible D gene TRBD2, 6 bases. Trimming removed 0 bases from V and 9 bases from J, with 12 bases in between. This CDR3 has 13 amino acids. Germline CDR1 and CDR2: SQVTM and ANQGSEA. The CDR3 here is CSVEDNPGGEQFF. CDR3 nucleotides: TGCAGCGTTGAAGATAACCCCGGGGGTGAGCAGTTCTTC.

This clone was recorded a few times. The chain employs TRBV27 and TRBJ2-1; D not certain. Germline CDR1 MNHEY, CDR2 SMNVEV (reference sequence). This CDR3 spans 13 amino acids. Deletions cut 5 bases from V and 4 bases from J, with 9 bases between. CDR3 in amino acids: CASSRAPYNEQFF. CDR3 in DNA: TGTGCCAGCAGTCGAGCCCCGTACAATGAGCAGTTCTTC.

The chain couples TRBV6-5 to TRBJ1-5, with D perhaps TRBD1 (6 bases). The V end lost 6 bases, the J end lost 9 bases, and 18 bases lay between the germline ends. Germline lookup yields CDR1 MNHEY and CDR2 SVGAGI. CDR3 length: 14 residues. In DNA, the CDR3 is TGTGCCAGCAGCTCTAAGTGGGGGCCTTCGCCCCAGCATTTT. Its protein is CASSSKWGPSPQHF.

V and J are TRBV10-1 and TRBJ1-2; tentatively, D is TRBD1 (5 bases). CDR1 and CDR2 from the germline V gene are WNHNN and SYGVQD (reference sequence). V dropped 8 bases and J dropped 4 bases, with 23 bases sitting between them. This CDR3 spans 16 amino acids. CDR3 in amino acids: CASRPYKTGRPYGYTF. CDR3 DNA: TGCGCCAGCCGCCCTTACAAAACAGGCCGCCCCTATGGCTACACCTTC.

V and J are TRBV7-2 and TRBJ1-3; 7 bases map to TRBD1. The CDR3 has 13 residues. CDR1 is SGHTA and CDR2 is FQGNSA in the germline V gene. The V segment lost 5 bases and the J segment 4 bases; nucleotides outside the gene matches: 2. CDR3 amino acids: CASSGTAGNTIYF. The CDR3 DNA reads TGTGCCAGCAGCGGGACAGCCGGAAACACCATATATTTT.

The gene calls are TRBV29-1 and TRBJ2-3; TRBD1 matches at 7 bases. The J segment lost 4 bases and the V segment lost 7 bases, leaving 14 bases of the junction unmatched. Looked up from germline, CDR1 is SQVTM and CDR2 is ANQGSEA. The CDR3 is 15 residues long. The CDR3 DNA follows: TGCAGCGCCAAGGGTAAGACAGGGTCGCCAGATACGCAGTATTTT. This sequence encodes CSAKGKTGSPDTQYF.

To note about this clone: This sample includes further DNA sequences coding for the same CDR3. CDR3 residues: CASSLQGGTEAFF. The CDR3 nucleotides read TGTGCCAGCAGCTTACAGGGGGGAACTGAAGCTTTCTTT. This rearrangement joins TRBV7-3 to TRBJ1-1, with 7 bases fitting TRBD1. Germline CDR1 and CDR2: SGHTA and FQGTGA. The CDR3 extends over 13 amino acids. Losses at the gene ends were 2 bases for V and 5 bases for J; bases not matched to a gene: 2.

The V gene is TRBV19, the J gene TRBJ2-7; 7 bases match TRBD2. Trimming removed 3 bases from V and 2 bases from J; junction bases left unmatched: 4. The CDR3 has 14 amino acids. Germline CDR1 and CDR2: LNHDA and SQIVND (reference sequence). The CDR3 is CASSIRGTTYEQYF. The CDR3 DNA reads TGTGCCAGTAGTATCCGCGGGACTACCTACGAGCAGTACTTC.

This chain uses TRBV5-6 with TRBJ2-7; D is possibly TRBD2 (6 bases). Trimming stripped 4 bases from V and 5 bases from J, with 22 bases between. The CDR3 spans 16 residues. Germline CDR1 and CDR2: SGHDT and YYEEEE. Here the CDR3 reads CASSERFQGGGDEQYF. CDR3 DNA sequence: TGTGCCAGCAGCGAACGATTCCAGGGAGGCGGTGACGAGCAGTACTTC.

The V and J genes are TRBV5-1 and TRBJ2-1; 12 nucleotides line up with TRBD2. The V gene's germline CDR1 is SGHRS and CDR2 YFSETQ. V trimming: 1 base; J trimming: 6 bases; junction bases outside the gene matches: 8. CDR3 length equals 17 residues. The CDR3 spells CASSLNLAGGPSNEQFF. CDR3 coding DNA: TGCGCCAGCAGCTTGAACCTAGCGGGAGGGCCTAGCAATGAGCAGTTCTTC.

This chain joins TRBV12-5 and TRBJ1-1; a possible D gene is TRBD1 (5 bases). CDR3 length: 13 residues. Deletions cut 1 base from V and 10 bases from J, with 13 bases between. In germline, CDR1 is LGHNT, CDR2 FRNRAP. The CDR3 nucleotides are TGTGCTAGTGGTTTGGATCCAGGGTGGGGAGCTTTCTTT. Translation gives CASGLDPGWGAFF.

The rearrangement links TRBV2 to TRBJ2-1; D is perhaps TRBD1 (6 bases). Germline V gene lookup returns CDR1 SNHLY and CDR2 FYNNEI. This CDR3 contains 13 residues. Trimming took off 9 bases at V and 7 bases at J, with 16 bases between the two ends. CDR3 sequence: CASAGQNLNEQFF. CDR3 DNA: TGTGCCAGTGCCGGACAGAATTTAAATGAGCAGTTCTTC. Complete variable domain (other parts from reference TRBV2 and TRBJ2-1): EPEVTQTPSHQVTQMGQEVILRCVPISNHLYFYWYRQILGQKVEFLVSFYNNEISEKSEIFDDQFSVERPDGSNFTLKIRSTKLEDSAMYFCASAGQNLNEQFFGPGTRLTVL.